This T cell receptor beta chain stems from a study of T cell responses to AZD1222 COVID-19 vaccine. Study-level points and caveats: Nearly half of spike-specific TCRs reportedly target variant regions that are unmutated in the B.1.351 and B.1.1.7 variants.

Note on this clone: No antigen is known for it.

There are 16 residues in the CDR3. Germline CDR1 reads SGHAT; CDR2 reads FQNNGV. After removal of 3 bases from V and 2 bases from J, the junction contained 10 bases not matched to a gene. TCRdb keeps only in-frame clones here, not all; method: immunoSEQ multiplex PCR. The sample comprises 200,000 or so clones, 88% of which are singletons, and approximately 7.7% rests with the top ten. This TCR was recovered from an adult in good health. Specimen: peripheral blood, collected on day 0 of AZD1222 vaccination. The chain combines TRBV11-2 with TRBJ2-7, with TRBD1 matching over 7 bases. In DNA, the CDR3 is TGTGCCAGCAGCTTTGCTGCCGGGACAGCCACCTACGAGCAGTACTTC. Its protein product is CASSFAAGTATYEQYF.